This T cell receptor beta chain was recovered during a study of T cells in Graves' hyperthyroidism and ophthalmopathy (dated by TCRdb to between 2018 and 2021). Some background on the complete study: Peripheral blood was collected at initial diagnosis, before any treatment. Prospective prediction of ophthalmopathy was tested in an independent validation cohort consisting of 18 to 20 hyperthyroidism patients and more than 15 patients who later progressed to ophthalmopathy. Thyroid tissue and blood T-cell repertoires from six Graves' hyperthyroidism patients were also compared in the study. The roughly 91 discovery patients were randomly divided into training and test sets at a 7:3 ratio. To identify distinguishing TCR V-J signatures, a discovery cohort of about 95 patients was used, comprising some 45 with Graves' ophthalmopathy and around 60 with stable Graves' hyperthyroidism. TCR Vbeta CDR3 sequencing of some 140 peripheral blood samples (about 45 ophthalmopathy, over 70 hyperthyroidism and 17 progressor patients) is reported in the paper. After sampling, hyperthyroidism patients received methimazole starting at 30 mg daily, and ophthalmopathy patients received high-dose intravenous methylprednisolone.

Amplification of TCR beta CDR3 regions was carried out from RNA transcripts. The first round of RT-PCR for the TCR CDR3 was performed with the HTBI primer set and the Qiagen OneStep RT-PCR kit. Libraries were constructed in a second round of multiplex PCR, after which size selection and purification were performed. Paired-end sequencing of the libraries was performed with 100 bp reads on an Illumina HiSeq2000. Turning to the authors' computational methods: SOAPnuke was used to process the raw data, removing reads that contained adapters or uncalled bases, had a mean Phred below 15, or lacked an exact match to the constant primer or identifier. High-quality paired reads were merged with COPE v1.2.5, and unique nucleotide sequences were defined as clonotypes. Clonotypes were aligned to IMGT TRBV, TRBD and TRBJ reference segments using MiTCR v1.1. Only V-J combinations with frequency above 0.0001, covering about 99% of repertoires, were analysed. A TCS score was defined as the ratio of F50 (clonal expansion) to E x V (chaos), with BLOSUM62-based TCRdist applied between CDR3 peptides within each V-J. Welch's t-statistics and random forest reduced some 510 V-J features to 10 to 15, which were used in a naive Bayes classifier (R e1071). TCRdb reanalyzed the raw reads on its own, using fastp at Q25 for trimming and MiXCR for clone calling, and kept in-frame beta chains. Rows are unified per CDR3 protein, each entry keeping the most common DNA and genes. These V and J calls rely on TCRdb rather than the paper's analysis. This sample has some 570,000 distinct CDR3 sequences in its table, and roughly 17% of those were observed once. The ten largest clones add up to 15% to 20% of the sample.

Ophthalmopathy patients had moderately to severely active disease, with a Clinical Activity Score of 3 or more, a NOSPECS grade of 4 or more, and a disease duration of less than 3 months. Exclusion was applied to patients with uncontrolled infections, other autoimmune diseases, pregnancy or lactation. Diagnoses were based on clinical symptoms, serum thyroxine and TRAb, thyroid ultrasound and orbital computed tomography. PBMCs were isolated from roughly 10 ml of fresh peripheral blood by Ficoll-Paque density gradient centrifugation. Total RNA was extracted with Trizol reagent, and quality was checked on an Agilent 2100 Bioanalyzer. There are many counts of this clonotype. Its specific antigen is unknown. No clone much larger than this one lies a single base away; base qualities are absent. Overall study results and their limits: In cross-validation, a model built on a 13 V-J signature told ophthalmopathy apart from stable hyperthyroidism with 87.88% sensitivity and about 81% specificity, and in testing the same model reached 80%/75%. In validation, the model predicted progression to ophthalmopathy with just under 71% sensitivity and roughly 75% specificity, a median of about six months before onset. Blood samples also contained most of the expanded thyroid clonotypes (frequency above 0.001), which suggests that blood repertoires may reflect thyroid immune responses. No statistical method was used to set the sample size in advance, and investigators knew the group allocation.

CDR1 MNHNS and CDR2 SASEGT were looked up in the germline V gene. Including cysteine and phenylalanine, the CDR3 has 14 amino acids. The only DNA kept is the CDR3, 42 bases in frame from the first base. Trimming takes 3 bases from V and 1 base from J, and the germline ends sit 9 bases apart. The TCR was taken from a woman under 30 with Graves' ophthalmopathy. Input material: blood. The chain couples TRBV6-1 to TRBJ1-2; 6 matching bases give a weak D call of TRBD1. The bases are TGTGCCAGCAGTGACCCGGACAGTAACTATGGCTACACCTTC. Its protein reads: CASSDPDSNYGYTF.